This T cell receptor beta chain was observed in a study of tumor and adjacent non-tumor tissue in lung cancer. Study background: Aged about 31 to 76 years, patients included 10 men and several women with stage I to III disease. On average, productive TCRbeta reads reached roughly 4 million per sample.

TCRbeta libraries were built with three rounds of nested PCR, modified from ARM-PCR. Each CDR3 protein is one row after TCRdb ran MiXCR on the multiplex PCR reads. Among about 76,000 distinct CDR3 sequences listed, about four fifths were seen once. The template was RNA from unsorted bulk tissue. More than 3 cm separated this lung sample from the edge of the tumor. This clonotype has a count of ten or more. The CDR3 has 16 residues. In germline, CDR1 is MNHEY, CDR2 SVGAGI. J was trimmed by 2 bases and V by 2 bases; bases with no gene match: 4. The TCR originated in a man in his sixties with non-small cell lung cancer. Sequencing was done on a sample of distant non-tumor lung tissue. The chain carries TRBV6-5 and TRBJ1-3; 9 nucleotides align to TRBD1. Here the CDR3 reads CASSYEGQGTGNTIYF. The CDR3 region has the DNA TGTGCCAGCAGTTACGAAGGACAGGGGACTGGAAACACCATATATTTT.